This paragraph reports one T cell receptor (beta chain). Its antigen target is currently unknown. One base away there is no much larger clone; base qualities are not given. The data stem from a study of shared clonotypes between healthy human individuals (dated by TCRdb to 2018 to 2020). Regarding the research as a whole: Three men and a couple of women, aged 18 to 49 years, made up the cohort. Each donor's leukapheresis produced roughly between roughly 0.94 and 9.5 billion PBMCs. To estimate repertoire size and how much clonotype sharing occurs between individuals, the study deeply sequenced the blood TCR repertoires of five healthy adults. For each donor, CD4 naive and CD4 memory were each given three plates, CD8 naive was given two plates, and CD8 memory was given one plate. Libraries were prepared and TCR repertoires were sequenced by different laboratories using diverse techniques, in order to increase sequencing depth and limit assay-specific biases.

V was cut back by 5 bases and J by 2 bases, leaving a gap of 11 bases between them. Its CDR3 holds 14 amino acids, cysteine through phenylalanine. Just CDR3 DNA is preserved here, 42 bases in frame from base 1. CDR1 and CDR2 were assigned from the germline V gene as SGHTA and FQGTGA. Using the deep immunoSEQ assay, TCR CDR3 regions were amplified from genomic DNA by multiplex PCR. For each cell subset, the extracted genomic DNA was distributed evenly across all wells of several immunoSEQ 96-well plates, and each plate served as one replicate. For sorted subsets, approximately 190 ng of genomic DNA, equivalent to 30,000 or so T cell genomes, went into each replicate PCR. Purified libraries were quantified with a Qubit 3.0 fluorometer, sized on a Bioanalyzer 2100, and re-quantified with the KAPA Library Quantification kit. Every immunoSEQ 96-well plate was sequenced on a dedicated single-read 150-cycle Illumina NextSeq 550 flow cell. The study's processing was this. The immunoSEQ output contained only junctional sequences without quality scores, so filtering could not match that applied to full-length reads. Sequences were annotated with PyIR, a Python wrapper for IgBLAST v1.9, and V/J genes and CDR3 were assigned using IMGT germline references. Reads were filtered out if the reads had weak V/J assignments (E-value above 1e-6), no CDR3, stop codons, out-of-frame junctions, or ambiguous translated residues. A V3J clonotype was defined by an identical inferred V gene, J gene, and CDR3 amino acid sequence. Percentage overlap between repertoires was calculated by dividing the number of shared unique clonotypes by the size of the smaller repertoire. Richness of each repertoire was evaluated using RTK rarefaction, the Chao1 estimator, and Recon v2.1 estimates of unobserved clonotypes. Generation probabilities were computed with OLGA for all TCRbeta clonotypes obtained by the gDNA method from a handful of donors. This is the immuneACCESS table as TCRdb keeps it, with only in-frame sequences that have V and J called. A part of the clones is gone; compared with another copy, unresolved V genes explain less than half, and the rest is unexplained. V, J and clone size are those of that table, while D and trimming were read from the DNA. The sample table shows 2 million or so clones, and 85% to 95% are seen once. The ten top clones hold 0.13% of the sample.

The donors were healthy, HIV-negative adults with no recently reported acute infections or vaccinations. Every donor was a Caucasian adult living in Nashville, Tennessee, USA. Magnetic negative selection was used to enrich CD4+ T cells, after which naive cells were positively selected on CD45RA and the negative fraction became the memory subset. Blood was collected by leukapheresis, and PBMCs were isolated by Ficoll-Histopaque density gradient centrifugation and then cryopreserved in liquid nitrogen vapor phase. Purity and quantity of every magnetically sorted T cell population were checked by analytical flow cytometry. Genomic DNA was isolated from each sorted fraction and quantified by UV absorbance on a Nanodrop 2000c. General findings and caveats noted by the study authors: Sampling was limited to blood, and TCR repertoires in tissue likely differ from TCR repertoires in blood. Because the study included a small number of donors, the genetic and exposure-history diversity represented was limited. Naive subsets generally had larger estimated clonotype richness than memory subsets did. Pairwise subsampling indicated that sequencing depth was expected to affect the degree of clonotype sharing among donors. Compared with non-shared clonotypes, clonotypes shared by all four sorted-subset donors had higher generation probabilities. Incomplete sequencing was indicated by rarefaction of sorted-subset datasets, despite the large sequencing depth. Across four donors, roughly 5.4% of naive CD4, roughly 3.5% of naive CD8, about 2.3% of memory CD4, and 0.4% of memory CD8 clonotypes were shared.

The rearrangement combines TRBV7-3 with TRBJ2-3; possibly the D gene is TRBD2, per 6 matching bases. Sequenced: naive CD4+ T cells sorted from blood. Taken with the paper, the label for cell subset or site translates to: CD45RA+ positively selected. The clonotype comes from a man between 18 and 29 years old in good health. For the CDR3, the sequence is CASSRGLSTDTQYF. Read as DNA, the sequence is TGTGCCAGCAGCCGCGGACTATCCACAGATACGCAGTATTTT.